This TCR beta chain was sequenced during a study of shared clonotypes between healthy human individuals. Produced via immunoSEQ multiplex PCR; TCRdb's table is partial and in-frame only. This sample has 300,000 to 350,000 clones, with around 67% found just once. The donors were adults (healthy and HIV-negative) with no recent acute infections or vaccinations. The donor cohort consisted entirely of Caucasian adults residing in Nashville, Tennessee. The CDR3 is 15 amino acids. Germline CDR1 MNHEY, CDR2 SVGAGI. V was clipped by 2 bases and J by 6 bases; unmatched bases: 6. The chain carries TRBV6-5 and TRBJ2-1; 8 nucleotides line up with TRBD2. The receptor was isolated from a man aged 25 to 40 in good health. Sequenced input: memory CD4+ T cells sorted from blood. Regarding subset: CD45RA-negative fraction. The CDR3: CASSYQTGTSNEQFF. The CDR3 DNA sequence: TGTGCCAGCAGTTACCAAACCGGGACTAGCAATGAGCAGTTCTTC.